Below are 24 T cell receptor beta chains sequenced from a single sample in a study of shared clonotypes between healthy human individuals (dated by TCRdb to 2018 to 2020). CD8 naive samples were CD45RO-negative cells positively selected for CCR7, giving a CD45RA+CCR7+ population that excluded TemRA cells. The library was produced with the immunoSEQ multiplex PCR assay. The clones in this table, taken by TCRdb from immuneACCESS, are in-frame only. Not every clone is retained; where verified, under half of the shortfall comes from an unresolved V gene, and the cause of the rest is unknown. This sample has about 2.1 million clones in its table, and 80% to 95% of those were observed once. The ten largest clones capture about 1.6% of the sample. Sequenced material: naive CD8+ T cells from PBMCs. The cell subset or site label corresponds to: CD45RA+CCR7+. These receptors all stem from a man younger than 35 in good health. Some clones in this sample may be carry-over from other donors' samples.

Notes on this clone: The same CDR3 can be traced to other DNA sequences in this sample. This chain connects TRBV2 to TRBJ2-7; TRBD2 matches at 9 bases. There are 15 residues in the CDR3. Looked up from germline, CDR1 is SNHLY and CDR2 is FYNNEI. V lost 0 bases and J lost 4; bases outside the gene matches: 4. Here the CDR3 DNA reads TGTGCCAGCAGTGAAGCTAGCGGGAGTTCTTACGAGCAGTACTTC. Translated: CASSEASGSSYEQYF.

This clone was detected only once. J is TRBJ2-2 and V is TRBV5-6; 8 bases map to TRBD1. CDR1 SGHDT and CDR2 YYEEEE come from the germline V gene. V gave up 4 bases and J gave up 5 bases; unmatched junction bases: 13. The CDR3 loop spans 17 amino acids. CDR3 in DNA: TGTGCCAGCAGCCCTGAGCCCAGGGGGCGATGGACCGGGGAGCTGTTTTTT. The encoded protein is CASSPEPRGRWTGELFF.

CDR3 bases: TGTGCCAGCAGCCGCGACTATTCCTACGAGCAGTACTTC. Amino acid sequence: CASSRDYSYEQYF. The rearrangement uses TRBV5-8 and TRBJ2-7; a weak D match, TRBD2 (5 bases). The CDR3 spans 13 residues. Germline assignment: CDR1 SGHTS and CDR2 YDEGEE. V lost 4 bases, J lost 1 base, and 9 bases lay in between.

The rearrangement uses TRBV19 and TRBJ1-1, with a weak D call TRBD1 (6 bases). Deletions cut 2 bases from V and 1 base from J, with 11 bases between. The CDR3 length is 15 residues. CDR1 is LNHDA, CDR2 SQIVND, per germline (reference sequence). This chain's CDR3 is CASSISTGPNTEAFF. CDR3 in DNA: TGTGCCAGTAGTATATCCACAGGGCCGAACACTGAAGCTTTCTTT.

Here the CDR3 DNA reads TGTGCCACCCAGTCAGCGTACGAGCAGTACTTC. Amino acid sequence: CATQSAYEQYF. V is TRBV28 and J is TRBJ2-7; D is ambiguous. The V and J ends lost 10 bases and 4 bases respectively, with 11 bases between them. Germline CDR1 MDHEN, CDR2 SYDVKM. The CDR3 is 11 residues long.

This sequence joins TRBV7-3 and TRBJ2-2; TRBD2 matches 10 bases. J gave up 3 bases and V 1 base, and 8 bases lay outside the gene matches. The CDR3 contains 18 residues. From germline, CDR1 is SGHTA and CDR2 FQGTGA. CDR3 region: CASSLKGDSGRYTGELFF. DNA for the CDR3: TGTGCCAGCAGCTTAAAGGGAGATAGCGGGAGGTACACCGGGGAGCTGTTTTTT.

This clone was observed a single time. The chain couples TRBV4-3 to TRBJ1-5, with a weak D call TRBD1 (5 bases). CDR1 and CDR2 (germline): LGHNA, YSLEER. Trimming took off 0 bases at V and 3 bases at J, with 12 bases between the two ends. This CDR3 contains 16 residues. This chain's CDR3 is CASSQEVSRDNQPQHF. CDR3 DNA sequence: TGCGCCAGCAGCCAAGAGGTTTCCAGGGACAATCAGCCCCAGCATTTT.

CDR3 sequence reads: CASTEGAAVEQYF. CDR3 coding DNA: TGTGCCAGTACGGAAGGGGCCGCGGTTGAGCAGTACTTC. The rearrangement joins TRBV7-9 to TRBJ2-7; D is possibly TRBD1 (5 bases). The V end lost 9 bases, the J end lost 7 bases, and 19 bases lay between the germline ends. Per germline, CDR1 SEHNR and CDR2 FQNEAQ (reference sequence). This CDR3 has 13 amino acids.

The chain combines TRBV9 with TRBJ2-5; 7 bases match TRBD2. Germline lookup yields CDR1 SGDLS and CDR2 YYNGEE. V shed 4 bases, J shed 4 bases, and the junction held 7 bases outside the gene matches. CDR3 length: 14 amino acids. The CDR3 loop is CASSTSWGGETQYF. The CDR3 DNA follows: TGTGCCAGCAGCACGAGCTGGGGGGGAGAGACCCAGTACTTC.

This clone occurred once. The J gene is TRBJ2-1, the V gene TRBV29-1, with a tentative D call TRBD1 (5 bases). Looked up from germline, CDR1 is SQVTM and CDR2 is ANQGSEA. The CDR3 length is 16 residues. The V and J ends lost 2 bases and 0 bases respectively, with 14 bases between them. This CDR3 is CSVEWGSTSSYNEQFF. In nucleotides, the CDR3 is TGCAGCGTTGAATGGGGCAGTACGAGCTCCTACAATGAGCAGTTCTTC.

The rearrangement joins TRBV28 to TRBJ2-3; D ambiguous. Trimming left V 4 bases short and J 2 bases short, with 19 bases between. The germline V gene has CDR1 MDHEN and CDR2 SYDVKM. This CDR3 is built from 17 residues. This CDR3 reads CASSSPRLSQTTDTQYF. CDR3 nucleotides: TGTGCCAGCAGTTCCCCAAGGCTCTCGCAGACCACAGATACGCAGTATTTT.

The chain joins TRBV7-9 to TRBJ2-1; no firm D call. The CDR3 is 13 residues long. V lost 1 base, J lost 7 bases, and 8 bases lay in between. CDR1 is SEHNR and CDR2 is FQNEAQ in the germline V gene (reference sequence). The CDR3 region has the DNA TGTGCCAGCAGCTTAGTTGCTCAGAATGAGCAGTTCTTC. Its translation: CASSLVAQNEQFF.

The chain links TRBV27 to TRBJ2-5; 11 positions match TRBD1. This CDR3 spans 15 amino acids. Germline lookup yields CDR1 MNHEY and CDR2 SMNVEV (reference sequence). V lost 6 bases and J lost 2; bases outside the gene matches: 5. The CDR3 spells CASRGTGGEQETQYF. The DNA of the CDR3 is TGTGCCAGCAGGGGGACAGGGGGGGAACAAGAGACCCAGTACTTC.

The chain has TRBV5-1 and TRBJ2-2, with 8 nucleotides matching TRBD2. The CDR3 sequence is 18 residues long. The germline CDR1 and CDR2 sequences are SGHRS and YFSETQ. Germline trimming cut 2 bases from V and 0 bases from J; bases unmatched to any gene: 9. DNA of the CDR3: TGCGCCAGCAGCTTTCGAATAGCGGGGCCGACGAACACCGGGGAGCTGTTTTTT. It is translated as CASSFRIAGPTNTGELFF.

The rearrangement uses TRBV28 and TRBJ1-1; no reliable D call. The germline V and J ends were trimmed by 6 bases and 3 bases, with 14 bases remaining between them. Germline V lookup: CDR1 MDHEN, CDR2 SYDVKM. The CDR3 loop spans 14 amino acids. CDR3 nucleotide sequence: TGTGCCAGCAGCCCACTGGGAATCGACACTGAAGCTTTCTTT. It codes for CASSPLGIDTEAFF.

The gene calls are TRBV2 and TRBJ2-7; 9 bases are shared with TRBD1. The CDR3 length is 15 residues. In germline, CDR1 is SNHLY, CDR2 FYNNEI. Trimming took 5 bases from V and 2 from J; bases not matched to a gene: 7. CDR3 residues: CASSPRTGAPYEQYF. The CDR3 region has the DNA TGTGCCAGCAGTCCAAGGACAGGGGCACCCTACGAGCAGTACTTC.

The chain couples TRBV27 to TRBJ1-5; 8 nucleotides line up with TRBD1. Per the germline V gene, CDR1 is MNHEY and CDR2 is SMNVEV (reference sequence). This CDR3 region has 15 residues. V was pared by 5 bases and J by 0 bases, with 3 bases of the junction left unmatched. CDR3 sequence: CASSLTGVSNQPQHF. The CDR3 coding sequence is TGTGCCAGCAGTCTGACAGGGGTTAGCAATCAGCCCCAGCATTTT.

The chain couples TRBV13 to TRBJ1-2, with 10 bases that match TRBD1. This CDR3 has 13 amino acids. CDR1 is PRHDT, CDR2 FYEKMQ, per germline (reference sequence). V was pared by 4 bases and J by 8 bases, with 4 bases of the junction left unmatched. The CDR3 DNA reads TGTGCCAGCAGCTATGGGACAGGGGTCGGCTACACCTTC. Protein product: CASSYGTGVGYTF.

The chain's CDR3 is CASSLVAPGRSSYEQYF. CDR3 DNA: TGTGCCAGCAGCTTAGTGGCACCGGGGCGTTCCTCCTACGAGCAGTACTTC. The chain uses TRBV7-9 and TRBJ2-7, with D perhaps TRBD1 or TRBD2 (5 bases each). Germline-derived CDR1 and CDR2 are SEHNR and FQNEAQ (reference sequence). The CDR3 extends over 17 amino acids. Trimming took 1 base from V and 0 from J, leaving 16 bases between them.

V is TRBV30 and J is TRBJ1-5; D is unresolved. This CDR3 has 13 residues. Germline-derived CDR1 and CDR2 are GTSNPN and SVGIG (reference sequence). The ends were cut back, 3 bases at V and 7 bases at J, with 13 bases in the middle. The CDR3 DNA follows: TGTGCCTGGAGGTCGGGAGGAGGCCAGCCCCAGCATTTT. Residues: CAWRSGGGQPQHF. The full variable domain, completed using reference TRBV30 and TRBJ1-5, is SQTIHQWPATLVQPVGSPLSLECTVEGTSNPNLYWYRQAAGRGLQLLFYSVGIGQISSEVPQNLSASRPQDRQFILSSKKLLLSDSGFYLCAWRSGGGQPQHFGDGTRLSIL.

V is TRBV2 and J is TRBJ2-1; 10 bases fit TRBD2. Germline V lookup: CDR1 SNHLY, CDR2 FYNNEI. The CDR3 is made up of 14 amino acids. V was pared by 7 bases and J by 8 bases, with 8 bases of the junction left unmatched. The CDR3 here is CASTEREGRDEQFF. In DNA, the CDR3 is TGTGCCAGCACTGAGCGGGAGGGCAGGGATGAGCAGTTCTTC.

This clone was seen just once. V usage is TRBV9 and J usage is TRBJ1-4, with TRBD1 matching 7 bases. Germline V gene lookup returns CDR1 SGDLS and CDR2 YYNGEE. CDR3 length: 15 amino acids. V gave up 0 bases and J gave up 5 bases; unmatched junction bases: 4. Here the CDR3 DNA reads TGTGCCAGCAGCGTAGAGGGGACAGAGAATGAAAAACTGTTTTTT. Protein product: CASSVEGTENEKLFF.

The chain carries TRBV4-1 and TRBJ2-3; TRBD2 matches at 10 bases. This CDR3 contains 16 residues. The germline CDR1 and CDR2 sequences are MGHRA and YSYEKL. Trimming cost V 1 base and J 8 bases; bases outside gene matches: 9. Written as DNA, the CDR3 is TGCGCCAGCAGCCAAGTGAAGCGGGAGGGTCTTGGTACGCAGTATTTT. Its translation is CASSQVKREGLGTQYF.

As for this clone: Additional DNA sequences in this sample encode the identical CDR3. The rearrangement links TRBV27 to TRBJ1-2; perhaps TRBD1 as D (6 bases). Germline V gene lookup returns CDR1 MNHEY and CDR2 SMNVEV (reference sequence). There are 13 residues in the CDR3. The V end lost 3 bases, the J end lost 2 bases, and 7 bases lay between the germline ends. CDR3: CASSFGTNYGYTF. As DNA, the CDR3 is TGTGCCAGCAGTTTCGGGACAAACTATGGCTACACCTTC.